Presented here are 18 T cell receptor beta chains from one specimen sequenced in a study of blood T cell repertoires in COVID-19. The repertoire was sequenced with immunoSEQ multiplex PCR; TCRdb's copy has only in-frame clones and lacks some. The sample contains about 120,000 clones, over 65% of which appear only once. The material sequenced was peripheral blood. The receptors stem from a man between 65 and 85 years old with acute or convalescent COVID-19.

The V gene is TRBV6-4, the J gene TRBJ2-3, with 8 bases that match TRBD2. V lost 6 bases to trimming and J lost 4 bases; unmatched junction nucleotides: 6. Germline assignment: CDR1 MRHNA and CDR2 SNTAGT. There are 14 residues in the CDR3. This CDR3 is CASRTGLASDTQYF. CDR3 bases: TGTGCCAGCAGAACAGGACTAGCATCAGATACGCAGTATTTT.

The J gene is TRBJ1-2, the V gene TRBV30; D gene ambiguous. Trimming shortened V by 0 bases and J by 8 bases, and 7 bases separated the two germline ends. Germline lookup yields CDR1 GTSNPN and CDR2 SVGIG (reference sequence). The CDR3 length is 11 residues. CDR3 in DNA: TGTGCCTGGAGTGTCGAGGGCGGCTACACCTTC. Its translation: CAWSVEGGYTF.

The chain recombines TRBV29-1 with TRBJ1-1; D gene uncertain. Trimming shortened V by 2 bases and J by 0 bases, and 7 bases separated the two germline ends. Germline V gene sequence: CDR1 SQVTM, CDR2 ANQGSEA. The CDR3 covers 13 residues. CDR3 residues: CSVELSVNTEAFF. CDR3 in DNA: TGCAGCGTTGAACTTTCAGTGAACACTGAAGCTTTCTTT.

The chain couples TRBV7-2 to TRBJ2-5; tentative D call: TRBD2 (5 bases). Germline loops: CDR1 SGHTA, CDR2 FQGNSA. The ends were cut back, 1 base at V and 1 base at J, with 13 bases in the middle. The CDR3 totals 16 residues. The CDR3 region is CASSLGSLAGQETQYF. DNA for the CDR3: TGTGCCAGCAGCTTAGGTTCTCTAGCCGGCCAAGAGACCCAGTACTTC.

The rearrangement joins TRBV6-6 to TRBJ2-2, with 8 bases that match TRBD1. Germline CDR1 and CDR2: MNHNY and SVGAGI (reference sequence). The CDR3 loop spans 15 amino acids. The trim removed 7 bases at V and 7 bases at J, leaving 11 bases unmatched. The CDR3 DNA sequence: TGTGCCAGCAAAAACCCCGGGACAGGCGGCGGGGAGCTGTTTTTT. Amino acid sequence: CASKNPGTGGGELFF.

The chain carries TRBV5-4 and TRBJ2-7; D is possibly TRBD2 (5 bases). The germline V gene has CDR1 SGHNT and CDR2 YYREEE (reference sequence). CDR3 length: 15 amino acids. Deletions cut 4 bases from V and 3 bases from J, with 17 bases between. The CDR3 region has the DNA TGTGCCAGCAGCCCCGGAGGCGTTCAGAACTACGAGCAGTACTTC. The encoded protein is CASSPGGVQNYEQYF.

This clone came up once. V usage is TRBV4-1 and J usage is TRBJ1-1; D is perhaps TRBD1 (6 bases). Trimming took 1 base from V and 5 from J, leaving 11 bases between them. This CDR3 spans 14 amino acids. Per germline, CDR1 MGHRA and CDR2 YSYEKL. Here the CDR3 reads CASSQAWGLTEAFF. The CDR3 nucleotides read TGCGCCAGCAGCCAAGCCTGGGGGCTTACTGAAGCTTTCTTT.

The chain couples TRBV20-1 to TRBJ2-1, with a tentative D call TRBD2 (5 bases). Germline CDR1 reads DFQATT; CDR2 reads SNEGSKA (reference sequence). V lost 1 base and J lost 8, with 6 bases in between. CDR3 length: 11 amino acids. The CDR3 DNA is TGCAGTGCTAGAGGAGGGCATGAGCAGTTCTTC. Protein product: CSARGGHEQFF.

This sequence joins TRBV3-1 (or the pseudogene TRBV3-2) and TRBJ1-2, with D tentatively TRBD1 (6 bases). This CDR3 is 15 amino acids long. V lost 1 base, J lost 8 bases, and 17 bases lay in between. Germline V CDR1 and CDR2: LGHDT, YNNKEL (reference sequence). CDR3 sequence: CASSQADPGVMGYTF. The CDR3 DNA follows: TGTGCCAGCAGCCAAGCCGACCCAGGGGTTATGGGCTACACCTTC.

This rearrangement joins TRBV7-3 to TRBJ2-1, with TRBD2 identical over 9 bases. Trimming removed 4 bases from V and 8 bases from J; junction bases left unmatched: 18. Germline loops: CDR1 SGHTA, CDR2 FQGTGA. This CDR3 region has 18 residues. In nucleotides, the CDR3 is TGTGCCAGCAGCTCCGAACCGGGACTAGCCCCCACGTGGGATGAGCAGTTCTTC. Encoded protein: CASSSEPGLAPTWDEQFF.

DNA for the CDR3: TGTGCCAGCAGCTTTAAAACCCGTCAGGAGACCCAGTACTTC. Translation: CASSFKTRQETQYF. J is TRBJ2-5 and V is TRBV7-8; D unclear. The CDR3 is made up of 14 amino acids. With 3 bases removed from V and 5 bases from J, the gap between germline ends came to 13 bases. CDR1 and CDR2 (germline): SGHVS, FQNEAQ. Full variable domain (remainder filled in from reference TRBV7-8 and TRBJ2-5): GAGVSQSPRYKVAKRGQDVALRCDPISGHVSLFWYQQALGQGPEFLTYFQNEAQLDKSGLPSDRFFAERPEGSVSTLKIQRTQQEDSAVYLCASSFKTRQETQYFGPGTRLLVL.

The rearrangement joins TRBV4-1 to TRBJ1-3, with 9 bases matching TRBD1. The germline gives CDR1 MGHRA, CDR2 YSYEKL. V was clipped by 5 bases and J by 6 bases; unmatched bases: 5. CDR3 size: 14 residues. CDR3 loop: CASSLTGGKNTIYF. CDR3 DNA sequence: TGCGCCAGCAGCTTGACAGGGGGGAAAAACACCATATATTTT.

J is TRBJ1-4 and V is TRBV7-2; D remains ambiguous. CDR1 and CDR2 from the germline V gene are SGHTA and FQGNSA. The CDR3 sequence is 15 residues long. Trimming left V 5 bases short and J 6 bases short, with 16 bases between. The chain's CDR3 is CASSPPRSGYEKLFF. CDR3 DNA: TGTGCCAGCAGCCCCCCCCGGTCGGGGTATGAAAAACTGTTTTTT.

The chain carries TRBV7-2 and TRBJ2-5; 7 positions agree with TRBD2. The CDR3 totals 14 residues. CDR1 and CDR2 from the germline V gene are SGHTA and FQGNSA. Losses at the gene ends were 8 bases for V and 5 bases for J; bases not matched to a gene: 11. Here the CDR3 reads CASGVGGERETQYF. For the CDR3, the DNA is TGTGCCAGCGGCGTGGGGGGGGAAAGGGAGACCCAGTACTTC.

V usage is TRBV4-2 and J usage is TRBJ1-2, with a possible D match to TRBD1 (6 bases). The CDR3 runs to 16 residues. V was cut by 0 bases and J by 3 bases, with 14 bases left in between. Germline values: CDR1 LGHNA, CDR2 YNFKEQ. The DNA of the CDR3 is TGTGCCAGCAGCCAAGATATCCCGCCAGGGGACTATGGCTACACCTTC. Protein sequence: CASSQDIPPGDYGYTF.

The chain has TRBV7-6 and TRBJ2-3; TRBD2 matches at 11 bases. V shed 1 base, J shed 6 bases, and the junction held 6 bases outside the gene matches. CDR3 size: 16 residues. Germline V gene data show CDR1 as SGHVS and CDR2 as FNYEAQ. CDR3 residues: CASSLDSGRAGDTQYF. The CDR3 nucleotides read TGTGCCAGCAGCTTAGATAGCGGGAGGGCCGGGGATACGCAGTATTTT.

The chain employs TRBV5-8 and TRBJ2-1; D possibly corresponds to TRBD1 (6 bases). This CDR3 is built from 14 residues. CDR1 and CDR2 from the germline V gene are SGHTS and YDEGEE. V was trimmed by 4 bases and J by 4 bases, leaving 12 bases between them. The CDR3 DNA reads as TGTGCCAGCAGCACAAGACAGGCTTACAATGAGCAGTTCTTC. As protein: CASSTRQAYNEQFF.

The rearrangement uses TRBV4-1 and TRBJ2-7; possibly TRBD2 for D (5 bases). In germline, CDR1 is MGHRA, CDR2 YSYEKL. V was pared by 1 base and J by 4 bases, with 8 bases between. The length of the CDR3 is 13 residues. CDR3 region: CASSQVGGYEQYF. The CDR3 DNA follows: TGCGCCAGCAGCCAAGTTGGAGGTTACGAGCAGTACTTC.